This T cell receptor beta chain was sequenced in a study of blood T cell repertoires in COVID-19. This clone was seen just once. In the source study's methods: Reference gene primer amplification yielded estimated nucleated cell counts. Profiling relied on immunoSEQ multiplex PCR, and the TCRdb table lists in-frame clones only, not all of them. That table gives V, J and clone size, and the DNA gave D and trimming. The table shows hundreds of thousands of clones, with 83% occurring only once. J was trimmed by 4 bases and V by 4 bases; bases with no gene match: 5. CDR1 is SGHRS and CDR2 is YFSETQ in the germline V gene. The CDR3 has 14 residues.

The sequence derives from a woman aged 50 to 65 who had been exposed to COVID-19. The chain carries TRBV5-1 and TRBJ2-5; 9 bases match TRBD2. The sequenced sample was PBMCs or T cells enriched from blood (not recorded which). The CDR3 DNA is TGCGCCAGCAGCCCTAGCGGGGTCTCAGAGACCCAGTACTTC. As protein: CASSPSGVSETQYF. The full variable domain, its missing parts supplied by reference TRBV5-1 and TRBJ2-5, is KAGVTQTPRYLIKTRGQQVTLSCSPISGHRSVSWYQQTPGQGLQFLFEYFSETQRNKGNFPGRFSGRQFSNSRSEMNVSTLELGDSALYLCASSPSGVSETQYFGPGTRLLVL.